Listed below are T cell receptor beta chains from one sample, sequenced in a study of blood T cell repertoires in COVID-19. Profiled with immunoSEQ multiplex PCR; TCRdb holds only in-frame clones, not every one. The sample includes approximately 330,000 clones, about 91% of them seen just once. Material: peripheral blood. These receptors all stem from a man aged 30 to 45 with COVID-19, enrolled during active disease. Each CDR3 is given with its conserved first and last residue. Fields, in order: clone size, V gene, D gene, J gene, CDR3 protein, CDR3 DNA. The D gene is left open where the match is weak. Expanded clones are given a class, and other clones once, few, many or no size at all.

>NA|TRBV19|NA|TRBJ1-4
CASTASIGGEKLFF
TGTGCCAGTACTGCCTCCATAGGCGGTGAAAAACTGTTTTTT
>NA|TRBV6-5|NA|TRBJ2-5
CASRLRVGLLETQYF
TGTGCCAGCAGATTGAGGGTCGGACTTTTAGAGACCCAGTACTTC
>NA|TRBV24-1|NA|TRBJ1-5
CATSDSASNQPQHF
TGTGCCACCTCGGACAGTGCGAGCAATCAGCCCCAGCATTTT
>NA|TRBV5-4|NA|TRBJ1-5
CASSRGAPENQPQHF
TGTGCCAGCAGCCGTGGGGCACCAGAGAATCAGCCCCAGCATTTT
>NA|TRBV6-6|TRBD1|TRBJ2-2
CASSYRTGKTGELFF
TGTGCCAGCAGTTACCGGACAGGGAAAACCGGGGAGCTGTTTTTT
>NA|TRBV5-4|TRBD1|TRBJ1-4
CASSFQGGNEKLFF
TGTGCCAGCAGCTTCCAGGGGGGAAATGAAAAACTGTTTTTT
>NA|TRBV7-2|NA|TRBJ2-2
CASSNRGRDTGELFF
TGTGCCAGCAGCAACAGGGGGAGGGACACCGGGGAGCTGTTTTTT
>NA|TRBV6-5|TRBD1|TRBJ2-7
CASSYLPRTGTYEQYF
TGTGCCAGCAGTTACCTCCCCCGGACAGGAACCTACGAGCAGTACTTC
>NA|TRBV2|TRBD1|TRBJ2-5
CASIQGKGGEETQYF
TGTGCCAGCATCCAAGGAAAAGGGGGCGAGGAGACCCAGTACTTC
>once|TRBV21-1|NA|TRBJ1-1
CASPRGRREPHVGNTEAFF
TGTGCCAGCCCTCGGGGTCGTAGGGAACCCCATGTAGGGAACACTGAAGCTTTCTTT
>NA|TRBV7-2|NA|TRBJ1-6
CASSGPGLASPLHF
TGTGCCAGCAGCGGGCCAGGGTTGGCTTCACCCCTCCACTTT
>NA|TRBV18|NA|TRBJ1-1
CASSPRGSWAFF
TGTGCCAGCTCACCACGGGGCTCTTGGGCTTTCTTT
>NA|TRBV6-2/TRBV6-3|TRBD2|TRBJ2-5
CASSYSSKTSGRAHSETQYF
TGTGCCAGCAGTTATAGTTCCAAGACTAGCGGGAGGGCCCATTCGGAGACCCAGTACTTC
>few|TRBV5-4|TRBD2|TRBJ2-1
CASSWQPRTSQGGNEQFF
TGTGCCAGCAGCTGGCAGCCTCGGACTAGCCAAGGGGGCAATGAGCAGTTCTTC
>NA|TRBV7-9|TRBD2|TRBJ2-7
CASSAGTSGIRSYEQYF
TGTGCCAGCAGCGCCGGGACTAGCGGGATCAGGTCCTACGAGCAGTACTTC
>once|TRBV4-3|TRBD1|TRBJ1-1
CASSLRQGTRNTEAFF
TGCGCCAGCAGCCTTAGACAGGGGACAAGGAACACTGAAGCTTTCTTT